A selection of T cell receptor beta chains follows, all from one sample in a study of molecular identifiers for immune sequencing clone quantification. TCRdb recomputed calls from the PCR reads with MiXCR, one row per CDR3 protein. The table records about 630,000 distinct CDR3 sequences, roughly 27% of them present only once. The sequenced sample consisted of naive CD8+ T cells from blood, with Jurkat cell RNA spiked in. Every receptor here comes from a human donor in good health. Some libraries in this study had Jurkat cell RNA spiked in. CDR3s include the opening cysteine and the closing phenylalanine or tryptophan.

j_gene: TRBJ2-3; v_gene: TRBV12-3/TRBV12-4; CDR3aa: CASSFSMGVTDTQYF
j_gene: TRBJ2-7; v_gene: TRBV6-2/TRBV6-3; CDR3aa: CASSYSTGTSAYEQYF
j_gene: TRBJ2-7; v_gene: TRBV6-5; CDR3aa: CASSYGVQGEQYF
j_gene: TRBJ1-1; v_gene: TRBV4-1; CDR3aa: CASSLQTANTEAFF
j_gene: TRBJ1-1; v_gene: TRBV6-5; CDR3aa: CASSYSPGISDTEAFF
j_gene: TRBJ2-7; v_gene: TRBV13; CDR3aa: CASSLGTGRYYEQYF
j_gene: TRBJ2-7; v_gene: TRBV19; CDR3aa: CASSIGRDYEQYF
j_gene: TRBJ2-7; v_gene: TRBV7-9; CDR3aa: CASSSSWTGTEQYF
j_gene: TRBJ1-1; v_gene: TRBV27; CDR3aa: CASRFGGGRTEAFF
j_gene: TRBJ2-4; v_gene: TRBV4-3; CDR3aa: CASSQDRGLYINIQYF
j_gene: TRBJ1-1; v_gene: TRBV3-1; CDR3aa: CASSPGGPGTEAFF
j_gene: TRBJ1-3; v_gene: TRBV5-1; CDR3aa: CVSSLEGAAGNTIYF
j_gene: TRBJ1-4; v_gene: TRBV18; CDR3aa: CASSPRLGATNEKLFF
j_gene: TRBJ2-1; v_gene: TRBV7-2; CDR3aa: CASSLGGASYNEQFF
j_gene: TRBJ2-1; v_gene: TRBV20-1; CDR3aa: CSARGGLAGGPRSYNEQFF
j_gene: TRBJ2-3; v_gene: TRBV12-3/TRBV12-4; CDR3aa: CASGAGGLDTQYF
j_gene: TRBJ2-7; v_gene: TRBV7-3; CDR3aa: CASSSLAGSGEQYF
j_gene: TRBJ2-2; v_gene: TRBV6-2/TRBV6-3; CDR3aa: CASSYSIRHLNTGELFF
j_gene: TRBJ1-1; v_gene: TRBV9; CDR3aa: CASSVGIGQGISEAFF
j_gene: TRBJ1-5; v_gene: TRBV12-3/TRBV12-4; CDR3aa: CASSFVVGLQPQHF
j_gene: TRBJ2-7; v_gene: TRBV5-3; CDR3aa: CASSPGTRNSYEQYF
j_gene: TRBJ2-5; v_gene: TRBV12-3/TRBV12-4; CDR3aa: CASRKAGDRGFGETQYF
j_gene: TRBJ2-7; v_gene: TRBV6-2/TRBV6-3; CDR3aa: CASTGTPDYEQYF
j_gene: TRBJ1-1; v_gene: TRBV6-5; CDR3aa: CASSYRLNTEAFF
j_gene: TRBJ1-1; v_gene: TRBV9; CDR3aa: CASSEVGQPNTEAFF
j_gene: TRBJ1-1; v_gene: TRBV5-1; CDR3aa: CASSLLVGGDTEAFF
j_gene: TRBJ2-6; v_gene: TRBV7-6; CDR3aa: CASSLHPAGASVLTF
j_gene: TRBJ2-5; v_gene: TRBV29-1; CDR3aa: CSVAPGLAQETQYF
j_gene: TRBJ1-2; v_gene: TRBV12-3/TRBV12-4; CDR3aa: CASSSALEDKNYGYTF
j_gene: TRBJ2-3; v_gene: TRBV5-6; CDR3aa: CASSPRTVLADTQYF
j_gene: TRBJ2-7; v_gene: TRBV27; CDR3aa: CASSLGHDGYEQYF
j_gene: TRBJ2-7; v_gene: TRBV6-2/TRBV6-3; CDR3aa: CASRYPEGAHEQYF
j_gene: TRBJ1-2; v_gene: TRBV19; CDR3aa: CASSTGEDYGYTF
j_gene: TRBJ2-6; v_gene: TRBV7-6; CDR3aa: CASSYNRGPLGANVLTF
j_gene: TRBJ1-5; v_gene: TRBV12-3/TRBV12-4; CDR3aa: CASSLDSPLQPQHF
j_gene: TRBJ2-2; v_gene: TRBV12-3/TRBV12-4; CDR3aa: CASSLHPAGRGTGELFF
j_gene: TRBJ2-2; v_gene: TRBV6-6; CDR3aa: CASSYSFDANTGELFF
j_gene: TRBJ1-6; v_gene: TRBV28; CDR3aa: CASSSSQGYNSPLHF
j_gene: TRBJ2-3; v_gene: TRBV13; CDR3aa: CASGSSGGAHTDTQYF
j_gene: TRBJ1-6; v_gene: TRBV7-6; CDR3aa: CASSLSPSESTLHF
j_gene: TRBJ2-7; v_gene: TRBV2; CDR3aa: CATIRTPSYEQYF
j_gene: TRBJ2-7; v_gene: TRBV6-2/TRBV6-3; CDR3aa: CASSYGLGIYEQYF
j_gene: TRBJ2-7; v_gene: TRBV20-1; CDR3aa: CSARIADSYEQYF
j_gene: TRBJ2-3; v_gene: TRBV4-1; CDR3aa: CASSQERETDTQCF
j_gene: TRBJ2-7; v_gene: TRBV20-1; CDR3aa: CSARDMVSYYEQYF
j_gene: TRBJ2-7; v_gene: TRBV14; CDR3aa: CASSQATGTVLYEQYF
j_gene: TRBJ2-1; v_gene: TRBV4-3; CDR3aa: CASSQDSGITEQFF